This TCR beta chain was sequenced during a study of blood T cells in healthy people across ages. Together with a sample-barcoded 5' primer, a J-beta primer mix was included in a second PCR lasting about 6 to 11 cycles. At least 2.5 million CDR3-containing paired-end reads were obtained per sample. TCRdb fed the 5' RACE reads into MiXCR, producing one record per CDR3 protein. The sample includes about 970,000 distinct CDR3 sequences, around 54% seen only once; the top ten take about a fifth. Total RNA was isolated from each sample in quantities of at least 6 micrograms. This clonotype was seen a handful of times. Germline V gives CDR1 DFQATT, CDR2 SNEGSKA (reference sequence). Germline trimming cut 3 bases from V and 9 bases from J; bases unmatched to any gene: 10. This CDR3 is built from 16 residues.

The sequencing sample was made of blood. This rearrangement joins TRBV20-1 to TRBJ2-1; 14 bases match TRBD2. The source is a woman in her sixties or seventies in good health. CDR3 sequence: CSARLSTSGRVGEQFF. The CDR3 bases are TGCAGTGCTAGGCTGTCGACTAGCGGGAGGGTAGGTGAGCAGTTCTTC.